Below are 32 T cell receptor beta chains sequenced from a single sample in a study of shared clonotypes between healthy human individuals. Naive CD8 isolation took CD45RO-negative cells positively selected for CCR7 and excluded terminally differentiated effector memory CD45RA+ cells. Here immunoSEQ multiplex PCR was the method, and the copy in TCRdb shows in-frame clones only, minus some. The sample records 1.5 million to 2.5 million clones, approximately 94% being singletons. Material for sequencing was naive CD8+ T cells sorted from blood. The source is a man aged 18 to 35 in good health.

This clone was detected once. Other DNA sequences in the sample encode the same CDR3. The chain combines TRBV19 with TRBJ2-1; 7 bases align to TRBD2. V shed 2 bases, J shed 0 bases, and the junction held 4 bases outside the gene matches. The CDR3 is made up of 16 amino acids. Germline V gene sequence: CDR1 LNHDA, CDR2 SQIVND (reference sequence). Written as DNA, the CDR3 is TGTGCCAGTAGTATACTAGCGGCCAGCTCCTACAATGAGCAGTTCTTC. It codes for CASSILAASSYNEQFF.

The rearrangement uses TRBV28 and TRBJ2-3; 14 bases are shared with TRBD2. Germline loops: CDR1 MDHEN, CDR2 SYDVKM. The CDR3 runs 17 residues. J lost 2 bases, V lost 6 bases, and 7 bases had no gene match. CDR3 amino acids: CASSLETSGRATDTQYF. CDR3 sequence (DNA): TGTGCCAGCAGCCTCGAGACTAGCGGGAGGGCCACAGATACGCAGTATTTT.

V gene TRBV15 combines with J gene TRBJ2-3, with TRBD2 identical over 7 bases. Looked up from germline, CDR1 is LNHNV and CDR2 is YYDKDF (reference sequence). CDR3 length: 17 residues. Trimming cost V 1 base and J 0 bases; bases outside gene matches: 7. The CDR3 protein is CATSRGLLATSTDTQYF. CDR3 in DNA: TGTGCCACCAGCAGAGGCTTACTAGCGACTAGCACAGATACGCAGTATTTT.

V usage is TRBV6-5 and J usage is TRBJ2-5, with 10 bases identical to TRBD1. V shed 6 bases, J shed 5 bases, and the junction held 9 bases outside the gene matches. The germline V gene encodes CDR1 MNHEY and CDR2 SVGAGI. The CDR3 is 15 residues long. CDR3 nucleotide sequence: TGTGCCAGCAGCCCCGGGACAGGGGAACACGAGACCCAGTACTTC. This encodes CASSPGTGEHETQYF.

This chain uses TRBV11-2 with TRBJ2-7, with no clear D. V lost 4 bases and J 6 bases, leaving 7 bases between the germline ends. The CDR3 consists of 11 residues. Per germline, CDR1 SGHAT and CDR2 FQNNGV. CDR3 sequence (DNA): TGTGCCAGCAGCTACCAAGGCGAGCAGTACTTC. Translating gives CASSYQGEQYF.

The gene calls are TRBV5-6 and TRBJ2-2, with 7 positions matching TRBD1. This CDR3 is built from 16 residues. Looked up from germline, CDR1 is SGHDT and CDR2 is YYEEEE. V gave up 1 base and J gave up 2 bases; unmatched junction bases: 5. The CDR3: CASSLLGTVNTGELFF. CDR3 sequence (DNA): TGTGCCAGCAGCTTGCTGGGGACAGTTAACACCGGGGAGCTGTTTTTT.

The CDR3 DNA is TGTGCCAGCAGCTTGGACACCTACAATGAGCAGTTCTTC. It encodes CASSLDTYNEQFF. The J gene is TRBJ2-1, the V gene TRBV11-2; D is perhaps TRBD1 (5 bases). CDR3 length: 13 residues. Germline V gives CDR1 SGHAT, CDR2 FQNNGV. V was trimmed by 3 bases and J by 2 bases, leaving 5 bases between them.

The CDR3 sequence: CASSPGLAGGASTGELFF. CDR3 DNA sequence: TGTGCCAGCAGCCCGGGACTAGCGGGGGGGGCTAGCACCGGGGAGCTGTTTTTT. The rearrangement uses TRBV7-2 and TRBJ2-2; 16 bases line up with TRBD2. The CDR3 is 18 residues long. Trimming cost V 5 bases and J 4 bases; bases outside gene matches: 7. Germline CDR1 reads SGHTA; CDR2 reads FQGNSA.

V is TRBV19 and J is TRBJ2-1; TRBD2 matches at 7 bases. With V trimmed by 5 bases and J by 6 bases, 10 bases remained unmatched. CDR1 and CDR2 from the germline V gene are LNHDA and SQIVND (reference sequence). The CDR3 loop spans 15 amino acids. In nucleotides, the CDR3 is TGTGCCAGTAGTTCGGGCGGGAGTCGGATCAATGAGCAGTTCTTC. Its translation: CASSSGGSRINEQFF.

The chain combines TRBV6-1 with TRBJ2-5; 8 bases match TRBD1. Germline V gene data show CDR1 as MNHNS and CDR2 as SASEGT. With 6 bases clipped from V and 2 bases from J, the junction kept 8 bases outside the gene matches. The CDR3 runs 15 residues. CDR3 sequence reads: CASSLDRVGQETQYF. The CDR3 DNA sequence: TGTGCCAGCAGCCTGGACAGGGTGGGTCAAGAGACCCAGTACTTC.

This rearrangement joins TRBV13 to TRBJ1-1; no firm D call. The V end was cut by 1 base, the J end by 8 bases, with 11 bases between. The CDR3 is 13 residues long. The germline V gene has CDR1 PRHDT and CDR2 FYEKMQ (reference sequence). The CDR3: CASSLERGPEAFF. The CDR3, as DNA: TGTGCCAGCAGCTTAGAAAGAGGTCCAGAAGCTTTCTTT. Full variable domain (rest looked up from reference TRBV13 and TRBJ1-1): AAGVIQSPRHLIKEKRETATLKCYPIPRHDTVYWYQQGPGQDPQFLISFYEKMQSDKGSIPDRFSAQQFSDYHSELNMSSLELGDSALYFCASSLERGPEAFFGQGTRLTVV.

CDR3 sequence (DNA): TGCAGCGTTGTCACCCCCGGGACGAATGGCTACACCTTC. Encoded protein: CSVVTPGTNGYTF. The gene calls are TRBV29-1 and TRBJ1-2; the D gene is possibly TRBD1 (5 bases). The V gene lost 4 bases and the J gene lost 6 bases, with 15 bases spanning the gap. The length of the CDR3 is 13 residues. From germline, CDR1 is SQVTM and CDR2 ANQGSEA.

This clone has only a few counts. This rearrangement joins TRBV4-1 to TRBJ1-1, with TRBD1 matching 10 bases. The junction had 2 bases not matched to a gene; V was cut back by 0 bases and J by 4 bases. The CDR3 totals 15 residues. CDR1 and CDR2 (germline): MGHRA, YSYEKL. The DNA for the CDR3 is TGCGCCAGCAGCCAAGAGGGACAGGGGCTCACTGAAGCTTTCTTT. Encoded protein: CASSQEGQGLTEAFF.

This clone was recorded only once. The rearrangement uses TRBV4-3 and TRBJ2-1, with TRBD2 matching 7 bases. The CDR3 has 15 amino acids. V trimming: 1 base; J trimming: 9 bases; junction bases outside the gene matches: 9. Germline V gene sequence: CDR1 LGHNA, CDR2 YSLEER. For the CDR3, the DNA is TGCGCCAGCAGCCAAGGAGGACTAGGGTATAGTGAGCAGTTCTTC. Translating gives CASSQGGLGYSEQFF.

This sequence joins TRBV7-9 and TRBJ1-1; D is ambiguous. Germline values: CDR1 SEHNR, CDR2 FQNEAQ (reference sequence). V lost 4 bases and J lost 4, with 13 bases in between. The CDR3 contains 14 residues. This CDR3 is CASSSEDVSTEAFF. The CDR3 nucleotides are TGTGCCAGCAGCTCAGAGGACGTATCCACTGAAGCTTTCTTT. Variable domain in full (rest from reference TRBV7-9 and TRBJ1-1): DTGVSQNPRHKITKRGQNVTFRCDPISEHNRLYWYRQTLGQGPEFLTYFQNEAQLEKSRLLSDRFSAERPKGSFSTLEIQRTEQGDSAMYLCASSSEDVSTEAFFGQGTRLTVV.

J is TRBJ2-2 and V is TRBV11-2; 7 nucleotides align to TRBD1. Per germline, CDR1 SGHAT and CDR2 FQNNGV. The CDR3 contains 16 residues. V was clipped by 1 base and J by 4 bases; unmatched bases: 6. CDR3 in amino acids: CASSLGYRGPTGELFF. In nucleotides, the CDR3 is TGTGCCAGCAGCTTAGGTTACAGGGGACCCACCGGGGAGCTGTTTTTT. The variable domain in full, with the rest retrieved from reference TRBV11-2 and TRBJ2-2, is EAGVAQSPRYKIIEKRQSVAFWCNPISGHATLYWYQQILGQGPKLLIQFQNNGVVDDSQLPKDRFSAERLKGVDSTLKIQPAKLEDSAVYLCASSLGYRGPTGELFFGEGSRLTVL.

The chain is built from TRBV6-1 and TRBJ1-1; D is unclear. The CDR3 is 17 residues long. Trimming pared 1 base from V and 0 bases from J, leaving 15 bases between. In germline, CDR1 is MNHNS, CDR2 SASEGT. The DNA of the CDR3 is TGTGCCAGCAGTGAAGTAAAAGGCGAGTCACTGAACACTGAAGCTTTCTTT. As protein: CASSEVKGESLNTEAFF.

The V and J genes are TRBV13 and TRBJ2-1; 9 bases line up with TRBD2. Looked up from germline, CDR1 is PRHDT and CDR2 is FYEKMQ (reference sequence). The CDR3 covers 16 residues. The trim removed 2 bases at V and 10 bases at J, leaving 12 bases unmatched. The CDR3 region has the DNA TGTGCCAGCAGCTTACAGTTGGTAGCGGGAGTAGGGGAGCAGTTCTTC. Protein: CASSLQLVAGVGEQFF. Variable domain in full (rest from reference TRBV13 and TRBJ2-1): AAGVIQSPRHLIKEKRETATLKCYPIPRHDTVYWYQQGPGQDPQFLISFYEKMQSDKGSIPDRFSAQQFSDYHSELNMSSLELGDSALYFCASSLQLVAGVGEQFFGPGTRLTVL.

This clone has only a few counts. Other DNA sequences in the sample encode the same CDR3. The rearrangement links TRBV27 to TRBJ2-1, with 12 bases lining up with TRBD2. V lost 2 bases to trimming and J lost 4 bases; unmatched junction nucleotides: 0. CDR1 and CDR2 (germline): MNHEY, SMNVEV (reference sequence). The CDR3 runs 15 residues. CDR3 nucleotide sequence: TGTGCCAGCAGTTTAGGACTAGCGGGGTACAATGAGCAGTTCTTC. This gives the protein CASSLGLAGYNEQFF.

The rearrangement links TRBV6-1 to TRBJ1-1, with 7 bases aligning to TRBD1. Germline V gives CDR1 MNHNS, CDR2 SASEGT. The CDR3 length is 13 residues. Trimming at V came to 7 bases and at J to 6 bases, leaving 8 bases not matched to a gene. CDR3 in DNA: TGTGCCAGCATCGTTACAGGGGCGGCTGAAGCTTTCTTT. Amino acid sequence: CASIVTGAAEAFF.

The V call is TRBV7-9, the J call TRBJ1-6; D is ambiguous. Germline V CDR1 and CDR2: SEHNR, FQNEAQ (reference sequence). The CDR3 is 14 amino acids. Trimming took 5 bases from V and 7 from J, leaving 12 bases between them. CDR3 amino acids: CASSPADRNSPLHF. Written as DNA, the CDR3 is TGTGCCAGCAGCCCAGCCGATAGGAATTCACCCCTCCACTTT.

This clone appeared a single time. The chain employs TRBV10-1 and TRBJ2-3, with D possibly matching TRBD2 (5 bases). Germline lookup yields CDR1 WNHNN and CDR2 SYGVQD (reference sequence). Trimming took off 6 bases at V and 3 bases at J, with 13 bases between the two ends. The CDR3 length is 14 residues. The CDR3 spells CASSPERETDTQYF. The CDR3 DNA follows: TGCGCCAGCAGCCCCGAGAGGGAAACAGATACGCAGTATTTT.

The chain joins TRBV27 to TRBJ2-2; no clear D. This CDR3 has 14 amino acids. With 3 bases removed from V and 4 bases from J, the gap between germline ends came to 9 bases. CDR1 is MNHEY and CDR2 is SMNVEV in the germline V gene (reference sequence). CDR3 sequence reads: CASSFNSLTGELFF. CDR3 sequence (DNA): TGTGCCAGCAGTTTTAACAGCCTCACCGGGGAGCTGTTTTTT.

For this clone: The same CDR3 is also encoded by other DNA sequences in this sample. CDR3 region: CASSLVGGSYEQYF. Written as DNA, the CDR3 is TGTGCCAGCAGCTTAGTCGGCGGATCCTACGAGCAGTACTTC. This chain uses TRBV11-2 with TRBJ2-7; D gene uncertain. Germline V gene data show CDR1 as SGHAT and CDR2 as FQNNGV. V lost 1 base, J lost 1 base, and 8 bases lay in between. This CDR3 has 14 residues. The full variable domain, with the rest looked up from reference TRBV11-2 and TRBJ2-7, is EAGVAQSPRYKIIEKRQSVAFWCNPISGHATLYWYQQILGQGPKLLIQFQNNGVVDDSQLPKDRFSAERLKGVDSTLKIQPAKLEDSAVYLCASSLVGGSYEQYFGPGTRLTVT.

The V call is TRBV11-2, the J call TRBJ2-5; perhaps TRBD1 as D (6 bases). Per the germline V gene, CDR1 is SGHAT and CDR2 is FQNNGV. Trimming took off 1 base at V and 5 bases at J, with 14 bases between the two ends. The CDR3 contains 15 residues. This CDR3 reads CASSLGQGLRETQYF. CDR3 sequence (DNA): TGTGCCAGCAGCTTAGGGCAGGGGCTAAGGGAGACCCAGTACTTC. Drawing the rest from reference TRBV11-2 and TRBJ2-5, the complete variable domain is EAGVAQSPRYKIIEKRQSVAFWCNPISGHATLYWYQQILGQGPKLLIQFQNNGVVDDSQLPKDRFSAERLKGVDSTLKIQPAKLEDSAVYLCASSLGQGLRETQYFGPGTRLLVL.

The chain links TRBV7-9 to TRBJ2-5; TRBD2 agrees at 11 bases. CDR1 SEHNR and CDR2 FQNEAQ come from the germline V gene (reference sequence). This CDR3 has 16 residues. V dropped 3 bases and J dropped 1; count of bases not matched to a gene: 4. The CDR3 region is CASSLPSGRTQETQYF. The CDR3 nucleotides are TGTGCCAGCAGCTTGCCTAGCGGGAGGACCCAAGAGACCCAGTACTTC.

The rearrangement links TRBV4-1 to TRBJ2-1, with D possibly being TRBD1 or TRBD2 (5 bases each). V was clipped by 1 base and J by 9 bases, with 13 bases between them. The CDR3 sequence is 14 residues long. Germline V gene sequence: CDR1 MGHRA, CDR2 YSYEKL. The CDR3 loop reads CASSQVGDRGEQFF. Here the CDR3 DNA reads TGCGCCAGCAGCCAAGTGGGGGATAGGGGTGAGCAGTTCTTC.

V is TRBV28 and J is TRBJ2-7; D might be TRBD1 or TRBD2, each matching 5 bases. The ends were cut back, 7 bases at V and 2 bases at J, with 27 bases in the middle. This CDR3 comprises 18 residues. Germline V gives CDR1 MDHEN, CDR2 SYDVKM. CDR3 protein: CASTSGTDIEGLPYEQYF. The CDR3 bases are TGTGCCAGCACCTCCGGGACGGATATTGAGGGATTGCCCTACGAGCAGTACTTC.

Worth noting for this clone: A junction end diverges from the germline sequence, so it may reflect a read error. In the same sample, other DNA sequences code for this CDR3. The rearrangement joins TRBV5-4 to TRBJ2-7, with D hard to call. The CDR3 totals 12 residues. Germline V CDR1 and CDR2: SGHNT, YYREEE (reference sequence). CDR3 in DNA: TGTGCCAGCAGTTTGGACCTCTACGAGCAGTACTTC. Amino acids: CASSLDLYEQYF.

On this clone: Other DNA sequences of this sample code for an identical CDR3. The chain couples TRBV6-5 to TRBJ1-1; D ambiguous. V lost 0 bases and J 4 bases, leaving 12 bases between the germline ends. This CDR3 contains 15 residues. Germline assignment: CDR1 MNHEY and CDR2 SVGAGI. CDR3 coding DNA: TGTGCCAGCAGTTACTCGATAGGAGGTGGCACTGAAGCTTTCTTT. This sequence encodes CASSYSIGGGTEAFF.

The V call is TRBV29-1, the J call TRBJ2-1, with TRBD2 matching over 7 bases. Losses at the gene ends were 4 bases for V and 3 bases for J; bases not matched to a gene: 6. This CDR3 comprises 14 residues. Germline CDR1 is SQVTM and CDR2 is ANQGSEA. The CDR3 spells CSVVTREYYNEQFF. CDR3 nucleotide sequence: TGCAGCGTTGTGACGCGGGAGTACTACAATGAGCAGTTCTTC.

The V and J genes are TRBV6-6 and TRBJ1-4; D not certain. In germline, CDR1 is MNHNY, CDR2 SVGAGI (reference sequence). The germline V and J ends were trimmed by 5 bases and 4 bases, with 2 bases remaining between them. The CDR3 has 11 residues. The CDR3 here is CASSVNEKLFF. CDR3 in DNA: TGTGCCAGCAGTGTTAATGAAAAACTGTTTTTT.